These 20 T cell receptor beta chains came from one sample sequenced in a study of cytomegalovirus exposure and HLA in healthy donors. Generated by immunoSEQ multiplex PCR, the TCRdb table keeps only in-frame clones and is missing some. The data contain more than 95,000 clones, around 85% of them seen just once; the ten biggest clones take up less than 4.5%. Sequenced: PBMCs. These receptors were taken from a man aged 18 to 30 in good health and CMV-seropositive.

A remark on this clone: Its ends do not fully match the called genes, so a read error is possible. This rearrangement joins TRBV29-1 to TRBJ2-2; a weak D match, TRBD1 (6 bases). CDR3 size: 13 residues. Germline loops: CDR1 SQVTM, CDR2 ANQGSEA. The CDR3 DNA reads as TGCAGCGTTGGTCGGGACAACACCGGGGAGCTATTTTTT. Its translation is CSVGRDNTGELFF.

The V call is TRBV6-1, the J call TRBJ1-2; 8 bases fit TRBD1. Germline V gene sequence: CDR1 MNHNS, CDR2 SASEGT. After removal of 6 bases from V and 7 bases from J, the junction contained 13 bases not matched to a gene. The CDR3 is 15 amino acids. The CDR3 DNA reads TGTGCCAGCAGACTCACTCTACAGGGGGGCGGTGGCTACACCTTC. Its translation: CASRLTLQGGGGYTF.

V usage is TRBV29-1 and J usage is TRBJ1-2; D may be TRBD1 (5 bases). CDR1 and CDR2 from the germline V gene are SQVTM and ANQGSEA. The CDR3 runs 14 residues. Trimming cost V 4 bases and J 4 bases, with 16 bases left between them. Here the CDR3 reads CSVGQGNSVYGYTF. CDR3 DNA: TGCAGCGTTGGGCAGGGAAATTCGGTCTATGGCTACACCTTC.

This clone has just one count. The chain combines TRBV27 with TRBJ2-5, with TRBD1 matching 10 bases. Germline V gives CDR1 MNHEY, CDR2 SMNVEV (reference sequence). This CDR3 region has 14 residues. The ends lost 6 bases at V and 5 bases at J; junction bases unmatched: 6. The CDR3 bases are TGTGCCAGCAGACCGACAGGGGGCTTGGAGACCCAGTACTTC. Its translation: CASRPTGGLETQYF.

This clone occurred once. This chain uses TRBV5-1 with TRBJ2-4; 9 bases fit TRBD1. Germline assignment: CDR1 SGHRS and CDR2 YFSETQ. CDR3 size: 17 residues. The V and J ends lost 2 bases and 0 bases, in that order; junction bases with no gene match: 6. The CDR3 DNA is TGCGCCAGCAGCTTATCGACAGGGGGGCTAGCCAAAAACATTCAGTACTTC. Its translation is CASSLSTGGLAKNIQYF.

This chain links TRBV4-1 with TRBJ1-2, with D uncertain. Germline V gene data show CDR1 as MGHRA and CDR2 as YSYEKL. The ends were cut back, 2 bases at V and 6 bases at J, with 16 bases in the middle. The CDR3 covers 15 residues. The CDR3 protein is CASSQILRGSDGYTF. The CDR3, as DNA: TGCGCCAGCAGCCAAATCTTGAGAGGGAGTGATGGCTACACCTTC.

The chain employs TRBV6-1 and TRBJ1-5; D may be TRBD1 (6 bases). CDR1 is MNHNS and CDR2 is SASEGT in the germline V gene. Trimming took 6 bases from V and 9 from J, leaving 24 bases between them. This CDR3 comprises 16 residues. The CDR3 DNA sequence: TGTGCCAGCAGCGAAACGACAGGCACCTCAAAGGGGCCCCAGCATTTT. Its translation is CASSETTGTSKGPQHF.

The rearrangement joins TRBV7-2 to TRBJ2-2; no reliable D call. The CDR3 has 13 residues. V dropped 4 bases and J dropped 1 base, with 4 bases sitting between them. CDR1 is SGHTA, CDR2 FQGNSA, per germline. The CDR3 DNA reads TGTGCCAGCAGCTCCGTGAACACCGGGGAGCTGTTTTTT. Its protein product is CASSSVNTGELFF.

This clone was counted once. The chain uses TRBV4-3 and TRBJ1-2, with D uncertain. The CDR3 is 14 residues long. Looked up from germline, CDR1 is LGHNA and CDR2 is YSLEER. V was clipped by 6 bases and J by 6 bases, with 17 bases between them. This chain's CDR3 is CASRASGGINGYTF. CDR3 bases: TGCGCCAGCAGAGCCTCGGGAGGGATTAATGGCTACACCTTC.

The chain recombines TRBV6-1 with TRBJ1-3; D not resolved. CDR1 MNHNS and CDR2 SASEGT come from the germline V gene. The length of the CDR3 is 18 residues. Between the trimmed V and J ends, which lost 2 bases and 0 bases, there was a span of 17 bases. CDR3 coding DNA: TGTGCCAGCAGTGAAAGGTCACCGGGGAGTCTCTCTGGAAACACCATATATTTT. This encodes CASSERSPGSLSGNTIYF.

The chain uses TRBV27 and TRBJ2-5; weak D call: TRBD1 (6 bases). This CDR3 is built from 16 residues. Germline CDR1 reads MNHEY; CDR2 reads SMNVEV (reference sequence). Trimming stripped 6 bases from V and 1 base from J, with 18 bases between. CDR3 amino acids: CASRAGLGHLQETQYF. The CDR3, as DNA: TGTGCCAGCAGGGCTGGCCTGGGACACCTCCAAGAGACCCAGTACTTC.

V usage is TRBV2 and J usage is TRBJ2-1; TRBD2 agrees at 10 bases. Trimming removed 2 bases from V and 7 bases from J; junction bases left unmatched: 8. Germline CDR1 SNHLY, CDR2 FYNNEI. This CDR3 is 16 amino acids long. The CDR3 region is CASSEWVAGGRNEQFF. CDR3 DNA: TGTGCCAGCAGTGAATGGGTAGCGGGGGGACGTAATGAGCAGTTCTTC.

J is TRBJ1-1 and V is TRBV6-1; no reliable D call. Trimming shortened V by 8 bases and J by 7 bases, and 11 bases separated the two germline ends. The CDR3 has 11 residues. From germline, CDR1 is MNHNS and CDR2 SASEGT. This chain's CDR3 is CASVWGGEAFF. CDR3 DNA: TGTGCCAGCGTCTGGGGAGGTGAAGCTTTCTTT.

The CDR3 spells CASSVAGPGAEAFF. As DNA, the CDR3 is TGTGCCAGCAGCGTAGCTGGGCCGGGGGCTGAAGCTTTCTTT. The chain employs TRBV9 and TRBJ1-1, with a weak D call TRBD1 (5 bases). Trimming took 0 bases from V and 6 from J, leaving 12 bases between them. The CDR3 is 14 amino acids. Germline-derived CDR1 and CDR2 are SGDLS and YYNGEE. The entire variable domain, with the rest obtained from reference TRBV9 and TRBJ1-1, is as follows: DSGVTQTPKHLITATGQRVTLRCSPRSGDLSVYWYQQSLDQGLQFLIQYYNGEERAKGNILERFSAQQFPDLHSELNLSSLELGDSALYFCASSVAGPGAEAFFGQGTRLTVV.

This clone was seen more than once but under ten times. The chain couples TRBV10-2 to TRBJ2-6, with D hard to call. Trimming shortened V by 3 bases and J by 2 bases, and 5 bases separated the two germline ends. Germline CDR1 WSHSY, CDR2 SAAADI. The CDR3 is 14 residues long. The CDR3 protein is CASSDITGANVLTF. The CDR3 region has the DNA TGCGCCAGCAGTGATATAACTGGGGCCAACGTCCTGACTTTC.

The chain combines TRBV2 with TRBJ1-2; D may be TRBD1 (5 bases). CDR1 and CDR2 (germline): SNHLY, FYNNEI. This CDR3 is built from 14 residues. V lost 4 bases and J 5 bases, leaving 14 bases between the germline ends. CDR3 residues: CASSASPGGYGYTF. The DNA of the CDR3 is TGTGCCAGCAGTGCGTCCCCCGGGGGATATGGCTACACCTTC.

This chain joins TRBV4-1 and TRBJ2-7; the D is unclear. Trimming took off 1 base at V and 4 bases at J, with 8 bases between the two ends. The germline gives CDR1 MGHRA, CDR2 YSYEKL. The CDR3 has 13 amino acids. The CDR3 coding sequence is TGCGCCAGCAGCCAAGCGCCACGGTACGAGCAGTACTTC. Amino acid sequence: CASSQAPRYEQYF.

This clone was counted only a few times. The chain recombines TRBV5-5 with TRBJ2-1, with 9 bases lining up with TRBD1. This CDR3 contains 12 residues. Germline lookup yields CDR1 SGHKS and CDR2 YYEKEE (reference sequence). V trimming: 5 bases; J trimming: 10 bases; junction bases outside the gene matches: 4. In DNA form, the CDR3 reads TGTGCCAGCAGACGGACAGGGGTCGAGCAGTTCTTC. This encodes CASRRTGVEQFF.

The V gene is TRBV10-3, the J gene TRBJ1-1; TRBD1 aligns across 7 bases. The length of the CDR3 is 15 residues. The germline V gene has CDR1 ENHRY and CDR2 SYGVKD. CDR3 DNA sequence: TGTGCTTCGACAGGGAAAGAATATCAAGGGACTGAAGCTTTCTTT. Its protein is CASTGKEYQGTEAFF.

V is TRBV6-1 and J is TRBJ1-2, with a tentative D call TRBD1 (6 bases). Trimming took off 2 bases at V and 2 bases at J, with 12 bases between the two ends. Germline CDR1 reads MNHNS; CDR2 reads SASEGT. The CDR3 loop spans 15 amino acids. Written as DNA, the CDR3 is TGTGCCAGCAGTGAACAGGGGAGGGTAAACTATGGCTACACCTTC. Translated, it gives CASSEQGRVNYGYTF.